Below, 8 T cell receptor beta chains from the same sample are listed, as sequenced in a study of regulatory T cells in long-lasting Graves disease (dated by TCRdb to about 2021). The time point label on this specimen signifies: newly diagnosed GD, antithyroid drugs for less than 3 months. RNA was extracted from PBMCs in TRIzol for both TCR sequencing and RNA sequencing. Libraries were made using multiplex PCR. The run used an Illumina HiSeq 4000. TCR beta libraries were built with iRepertoire HTBI primers and Arm-PCR amplification of CDR3 regions. In-frame beta chains were kept once TCRdb had trimmed the public reads at Q25 with fastp and called clones with MiXCR. Each CDR3 protein gets just one entry, which takes the most common genes and DNA from the rows behind it. The sample has around 480,000 distinct CDR3 sequences on record, 15% to 20% of them singletons. The ten biggest clones cover approximately 12% of the sample.

The data also belong to a second study, concerning T cells in Graves' hyperthyroidism and ophthalmopathy.

Sequenced here: peripheral blood mononuclear cells (PBMCs), sampled at new diagnosis, from a patient treated with antithyroid drugs. These receptors were obtained from a man aged 35-49 years with Graves disease. Donor details come from another sample of the same person, matched by shared clones.

J is TRBJ2-7 and V is TRBV19; D is possibly TRBD1 (6 bases). The CDR3 sequence is 14 residues long. V was trimmed by 5 bases and J by 5 bases, leaving 16 bases between them. The germline CDR1 and CDR2 sequences are LNHDA and SQIVND (reference sequence). CDR3 nucleotide sequence: TGTGCCAGTAGTGCCCTAACAGGGTCCCACGAGCAGTACTTC. The encoded protein is CASSALTGSHEQYF.

This clonotype has ten or more counts. The gene calls are TRBV27 and TRBJ1-2; D unclear. The CDR3 totals 12 residues. Trimming cost V 5 bases and J 10 bases, with 14 bases left between them. Germline CDR1 reads MNHEY; CDR2 reads SMNVEV (reference sequence). The CDR3 region has the DNA TGTGCCAGCAGTCGAGAGCCTGGGGACTACACCTTC. This gives the protein CASSREPGDYTF.

This clonotype came up once. V gene TRBV28 combines with J gene TRBJ2-7; 14 bases line up with TRBD2. CDR3 length: 16 amino acids. The germline V gene encodes CDR1 MDHEN and CDR2 SYDVKM. J was trimmed by 5 bases and V by 6 bases; bases with no gene match: 9. CDR3 sequence reads: CASSHSGTSGGHEQYF. In nucleotides, the CDR3 is TGTGCCAGCAGCCACTCCGGGACTAGCGGGGGACACGAGCAGTACTTC.

This clonotype occurred many times. V is TRBV28 and J is TRBJ1-4; 8 bases align to TRBD1. The CDR3 is 14 residues long. V shed 5 bases and J 10 bases; nucleotides not matched to a gene: 9. CDR1 is MDHEN, CDR2 SYDVKM, per germline. CDR3 region: CASSPGQGGRKLFF. The CDR3 bases are TGTGCCAGCAGTCCCGGACAGGGCGGACGAAAACTGTTTTTT.

In this sample, this clonotype turned up many times. The chain is built from TRBV18 and TRBJ1-5; 11 bases map to TRBD1. With V trimmed by 4 bases and J by 7 bases, 9 bases remained unmatched. The CDR3 extends over 16 amino acids. From germline, CDR1 is KGHSH and CDR2 LQKENI. CDR3 coding DNA: TGTGCCAGCTCACAACCGGGACAGGGGGAAGGGCAGCCCCAGCATTTT. Its translation: CASSQPGQGEGQPQHF.

V usage is TRBV7-8 and J usage is TRBJ2-4; D ambiguous. The CDR3 is 18 residues long. The V end lost 0 bases, the J end lost 0 bases, and 15 bases lay between the germline ends. Germline CDR1 SGHVS, CDR2 FQNEAQ. CDR3 sequence (DNA): TGTGCCAGCAGCTTAGCGGTAGGGCAGGAGATAGCCAAAAACATTCAGTACTTC. As protein: CASSLAVGQEIAKNIQYF.

This clonotype was found many times. The chain links TRBV6-1 to TRBJ1-1; D possibly corresponds to TRBD1 (5 bases). The CDR3 spans 15 residues. Germline CDR1 reads MNHNS; CDR2 reads SASEGT. Trimming shortened V by 6 bases and J by 4 bases, and 18 bases separated the two germline ends. The CDR3 bases are TGTGCCAGCAGGCTCGAAGGAGGGGTTCCCACTGAAGCTTTCTTT. As protein: CASRLEGGVPTEAFF.

The chain has TRBV28 and TRBJ2-3, with 14 nucleotides matching TRBD2. Trimming took 1 base from V and 3 from J; bases not matched to a gene: 9. CDR3 size: 19 residues. The germline V gene has CDR1 MDHEN and CDR2 SYDVKM. CDR3 nucleotide sequence: TGTGCCAGCAGTTTATCGGTTGGGACTAGCGGGAGTCGGACAGATACGCAGTATTTT. Amino acid sequence: CASSLSVGTSGSRTDTQYF.